This TCR beta chain was found in a study of T cell responses to AZD1222 COVID-19 vaccine. The V end lost 5 bases, the J end lost 5 bases, and 9 bases lay between the germline ends. The germline V gene encodes CDR1 MNHEY and CDR2 SVGAGI. The length of the CDR3 is 12 residues. By frequency in the sample, this clone is medium-sized. Its antigen is undetermined. Study results and limitations: There were mostly white British donors and more females than males, and clonal diversity was possibly underestimated. Close to half of all spike-specific TCRs reportedly target regions of the variants that are unmutated.

Second doses that came at about 4 or about 12 weeks were put together. Sequenced by immunoSEQ multiplex PCR; TCRdb stores in-frame clones only, minus some. The sample consists of about 48,000 clones, roughly 85% of them appearing once. The sequence was obtained from an adult who received the AZD1222 COVID-19 vaccine. Here the sequenced sample was peripheral blood, taken 28 days after the second AZD1222 dose. The chain uses TRBV6-5 and TRBJ1-2; no definite D call. DNA for the CDR3: TGTGCCAGCAGTCCGGGTTTATATGGCTACACCTTC. Translating gives CASSPGLYGYTF.